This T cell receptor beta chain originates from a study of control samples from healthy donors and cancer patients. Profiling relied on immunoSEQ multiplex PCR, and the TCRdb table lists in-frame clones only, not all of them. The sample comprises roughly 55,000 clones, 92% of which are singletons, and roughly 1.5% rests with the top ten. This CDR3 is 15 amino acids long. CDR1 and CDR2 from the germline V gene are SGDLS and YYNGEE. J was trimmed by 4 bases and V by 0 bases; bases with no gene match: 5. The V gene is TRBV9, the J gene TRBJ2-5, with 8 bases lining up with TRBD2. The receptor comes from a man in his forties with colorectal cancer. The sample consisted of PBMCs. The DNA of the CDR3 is TGTGCCAGCAGCGTAGCGGCGGGGGGTAGAGAGACCCAGTACTTC. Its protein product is CASSVAAGGRETQYF. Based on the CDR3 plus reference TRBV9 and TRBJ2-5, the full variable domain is DSGVTQTPKHLITATGQRVTLRCSPRSGDLSVYWYQQSLDQGLQFLIQYYNGEERAKGNILERFSAQQFPDLHSELNLSSLELGDSALYFCASSVAAGGRETQYFGPGTRLLVL.